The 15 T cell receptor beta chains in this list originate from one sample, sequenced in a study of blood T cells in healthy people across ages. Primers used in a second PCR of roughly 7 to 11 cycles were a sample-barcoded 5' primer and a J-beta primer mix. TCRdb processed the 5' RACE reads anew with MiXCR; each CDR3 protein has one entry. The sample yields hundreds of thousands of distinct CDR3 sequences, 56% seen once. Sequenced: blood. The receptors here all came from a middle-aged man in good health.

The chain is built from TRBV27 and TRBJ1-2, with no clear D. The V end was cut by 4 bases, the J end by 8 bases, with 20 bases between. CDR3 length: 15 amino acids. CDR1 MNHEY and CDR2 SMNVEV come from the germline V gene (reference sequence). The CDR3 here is CASSWCPTAPSGYTF. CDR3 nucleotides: TGTGCCAGCAGTTGGTGCCCAACAGCCCCAAGCGGCTACACCTTC.

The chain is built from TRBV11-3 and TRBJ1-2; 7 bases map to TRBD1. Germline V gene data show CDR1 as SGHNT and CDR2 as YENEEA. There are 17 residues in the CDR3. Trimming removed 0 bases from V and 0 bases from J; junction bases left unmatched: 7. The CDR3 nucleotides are TGTGCCAGCAGCTTAGAAGTATGGGGACAGACTAACTATGGCTACACCTTC. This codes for CASSLEVWGQTNYGYTF. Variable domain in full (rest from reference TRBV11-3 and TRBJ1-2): EAGVVQSPRYKIIEKKQPVAFWCNPISGHNTLYWYLQNLGQGPELLIRYENEEAVDDSQLPKDRFSAERLKGVDSTLKIQPAELGDSAVYLCASSLEVWGQTNYGYTFGSGTRLTVV.

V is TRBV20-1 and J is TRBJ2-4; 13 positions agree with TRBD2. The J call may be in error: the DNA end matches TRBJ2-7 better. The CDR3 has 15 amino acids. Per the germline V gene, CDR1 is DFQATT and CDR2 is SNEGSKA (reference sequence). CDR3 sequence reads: CSARDGLAGVFEQYF. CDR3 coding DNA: TGCAGTGCTAGAGACGGACTAGCGGGAGTCTTCGAGCAGTACTTC.

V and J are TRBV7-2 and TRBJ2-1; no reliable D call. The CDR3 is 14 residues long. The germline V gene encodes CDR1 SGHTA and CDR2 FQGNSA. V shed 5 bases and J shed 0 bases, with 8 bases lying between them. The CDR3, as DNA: TGTGCCAGCAGCGCGCAGCCCTCCTACAATGAGCAGTTCTTC. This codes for CASSAQPSYNEQFF.

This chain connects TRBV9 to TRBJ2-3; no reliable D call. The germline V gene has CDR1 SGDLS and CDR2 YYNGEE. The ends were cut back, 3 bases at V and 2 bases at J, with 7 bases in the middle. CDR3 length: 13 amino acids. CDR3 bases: TGTGCCAGCAGCGGGGCCTACACAGATACGCAGTATTTT. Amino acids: CASSGAYTDTQYF. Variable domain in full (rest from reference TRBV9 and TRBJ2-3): DSGVTQTPKHLITATGQRVTLRCSPRSGDLSVYWYQQSLDQGLQFLIQYYNGEERAKGNILERFSAQQFPDLHSELNLSSLELGDSALYFCASSGAYTDTQYFGPGTRLTVL.

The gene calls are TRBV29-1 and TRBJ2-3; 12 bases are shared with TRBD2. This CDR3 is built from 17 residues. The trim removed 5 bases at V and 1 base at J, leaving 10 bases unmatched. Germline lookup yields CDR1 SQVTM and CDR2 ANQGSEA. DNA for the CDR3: TGCAGCGTTTATTCTAGCGGGAGGGGCGGGGGCACAGATACGCAGTATTTT. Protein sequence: CSVYSSGRGGGTDTQYF.

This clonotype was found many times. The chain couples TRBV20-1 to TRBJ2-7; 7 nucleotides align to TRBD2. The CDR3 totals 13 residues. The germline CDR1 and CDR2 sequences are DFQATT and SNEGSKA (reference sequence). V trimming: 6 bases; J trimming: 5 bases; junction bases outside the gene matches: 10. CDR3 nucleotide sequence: TGCAGTGCCCGGGGCGGGAGCGACCACGAGCAGTACTTC. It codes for CSARGGSDHEQYF.

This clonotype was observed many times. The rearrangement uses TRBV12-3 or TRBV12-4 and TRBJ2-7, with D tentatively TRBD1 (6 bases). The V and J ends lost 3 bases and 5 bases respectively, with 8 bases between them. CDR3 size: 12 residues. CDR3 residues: CASSFQGNEQYF. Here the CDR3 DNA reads TGTGCCAGCAGTTTTCAGGGGAACGAGCAGTACTTC.

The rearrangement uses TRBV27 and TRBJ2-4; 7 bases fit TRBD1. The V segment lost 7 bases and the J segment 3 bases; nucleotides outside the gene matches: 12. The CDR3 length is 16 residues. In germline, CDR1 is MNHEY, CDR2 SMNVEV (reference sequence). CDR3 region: CASITDRDEVKNIQYF. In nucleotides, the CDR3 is TGTGCCAGCATAACCGACAGGGACGAGGTCAAAAACATTCAGTACTTC.

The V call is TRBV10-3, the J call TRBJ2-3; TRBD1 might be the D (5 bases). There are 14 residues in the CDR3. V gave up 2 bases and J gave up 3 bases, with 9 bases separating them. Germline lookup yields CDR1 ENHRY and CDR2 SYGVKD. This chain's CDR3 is CAISERGLTDTQYF. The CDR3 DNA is TGTGCCATCAGTGAGAGGGGATTGACAGATACGCAGTATTTT.

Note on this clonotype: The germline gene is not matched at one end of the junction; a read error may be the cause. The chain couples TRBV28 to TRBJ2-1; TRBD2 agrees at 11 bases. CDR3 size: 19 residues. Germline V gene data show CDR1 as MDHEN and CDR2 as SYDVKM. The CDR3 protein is CASSSRTGKLAGANNEQFF. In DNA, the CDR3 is TGTGCCAGCAGTTCCCGGACAGGAAAACTAGCGGGGGCGAACAATGAACAGTTCTTC.

The CDR3: CASSDEALSTDTQYF. CDR3 DNA sequence: TGTGCCAGCAGTGATGAAGCTCTCAGCACAGATACGCAGTATTTT. V usage is TRBV2 and J usage is TRBJ2-3; D is undetermined. The V end was cut by 3 bases, the J end by 0 bases, with 10 bases between. In germline, CDR1 is SNHLY, CDR2 FYNNEI. The CDR3 totals 15 residues. The full variable domain, with the rest looked up from reference TRBV2 and TRBJ2-3, is EPEVTQTPSHQVTQMGQEVILRCVPISNHLYFYWYRQILGQKVEFLVSFYNNEISEKSEIFDDQFSVERPDGSNFTLKIRSTKLEDSAMYFCASSDEALSTDTQYFGPGTRLTVL.

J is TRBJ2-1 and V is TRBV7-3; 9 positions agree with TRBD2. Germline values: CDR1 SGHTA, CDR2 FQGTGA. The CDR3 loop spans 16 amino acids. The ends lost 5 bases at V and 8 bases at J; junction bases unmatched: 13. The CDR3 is CASSPPPGTSPHEQFF. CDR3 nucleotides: TGTGCCAGCAGCCCACCGCCCGGGACTAGCCCCCATGAGCAGTTCTTC. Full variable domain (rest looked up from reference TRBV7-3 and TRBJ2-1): GAGVSQTPSNKVTEKGKYVELRCDPISGHTALYWYRQSLGQGPEFLIYFQGTGAADDSGLPNDRFFAVRPEGSVSTLKIQRTERGDSAVYLCASSPPPGTSPHEQFFGPGTRLTVL.

The CDR3 spells CASSLLGEGYEQYF. The DNA of the CDR3 is TGTGCCAGCAGTTTATTGGGGGAAGGCTACGAGCAGTACTTC. The chain uses TRBV27 and TRBJ2-7; TRBD1 or TRBD2 may be the D gene (5 bases each). The CDR3 covers 14 residues. Per the germline V gene, CDR1 is MNHEY and CDR2 is SMNVEV (reference sequence). V gave up 1 base and J gave up 3 bases, with 10 bases separating them.

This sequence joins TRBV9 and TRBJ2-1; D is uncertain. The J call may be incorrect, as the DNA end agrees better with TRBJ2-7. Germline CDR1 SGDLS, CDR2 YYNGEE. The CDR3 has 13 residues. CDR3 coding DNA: TGTGCCAGCAGCGCATTCGAGTTTTCCGAGCAGTACTTC. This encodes CASSAFEFSEQYF.